The rows below give T cell receptor beta chains drawn from one sample of a study of regulatory T cells in long-lasting Graves disease. TCRdb reprocessed the multiplex PCR reads via MiXCR and lists one record per CDR3 protein. This table holds around 300,000 distinct CDR3 sequences, roughly 21% found once. The sequenced sample was peripheral blood mononuclear cells (PBMCs), obtained when the disease was refractory, from a patient treated with antithyroid drugs. The source is a female donor with Graves disease. Each CDR3 is given without its conserved first and last residue. Size is omitted from some rows. Given values are once, few, many or a class for expanded clones.

size,V,J,CDR3
few,TRBV15,TRBJ1-2,ATSRARSVNLYGYT
-,TRBV29-1,TRBJ1-1,SGLTGIMNTEAF
-,TRBV15,TRBJ2-7,ATSEGRGPYEQY
few,TRBV20-1,TRBJ1-6,SAPRNRDLGSPLH
once,TRBV5-1,TRBJ2-5,ASSLEGLSRETQY
few,TRBV11-2,TRBJ2-3,ASSLSAGVSQY
-,TRBV7-2,TRBJ2-2,ASGATYANTGELF
many,TRBV7-3,TRBJ2-5,ASSLTSGILGGETQY
-,TRBV29-1,TRBJ2-2,SGGQGAGELF
many,TRBV11-2,TRBJ2-7,ASSPFPAPEYEQY
-,TRBV5-4,TRBJ2-1,ASSLARDRDNEQF
-,TRBV10-3,TRBJ2-7,AIRHGEGFEQY
-,TRBV28,TRBJ2-1,ASSSPRAYEQF
-,TRBV24-1,TRBJ2-7,ATSDGDGRLGEQY
-,TRBV5-4,TRBJ2-7,ASSLDGRASSEQY
-,TRBV15,TRBJ1-2,ATSRDGSRAANYGYT
-,TRBV4-3,TRBJ2-5,ASSAGLAGEETQY
many,TRBV7-8,TRBJ2-7,ASSRIQGGGQY
-,TRBV18,TRBJ2-7,ASSPAASYEQY
many,TRBV24-1,TRBJ2-5,ATSAGETQY
-,TRBV5-5,TRBJ2-2,ASRPSWRKMNTGELF
many,TRBV4-3,TRBJ1-2,ASSQGLGQNYGYT
many,TRBV28,TRBJ1-2,ASSKKGRDHYGYT
-,TRBV19,TRBJ2-2,ASSIMYGRQGVIGELF
-,TRBV20-1,TRBJ2-3,SARGLAGGGDTQY
-,TRBV6-5,TRBJ2-7,ASSYLRRAAGWDPPYEQY
many,TRBV6-2/TRBV6-3,TRBJ2-7,ASSYELQGSYEQY
-,TRBV25-1,TRBJ2-2,ASSETSGGPGELF
-,TRBV5-1,-,ASSLGGVTYEQF
-,TRBV20-1,TRBJ2-7,SAETSGSEQY
many,TRBV2,TRBJ2-3,ASSANSRYDTQY
-,TRBV7-2,TRBJ2-7,ASSLERGVYEQY
few,TRBV18,TRBJ2-5,ASSPFDGASGETQY
once,TRBV7-9,TRBJ2-1,ASSSPSNEQF
few,TRBV4-1,TRBJ2-1,ASSQGTGYNEQF
-,TRBV2,TRBJ1-4,ASSSTGGYEKLF
-,TRBV6-9,TRBJ1-6,ARDRGRGNSPPH
-,TRBV20-1,TRBJ1-5,SARAPNGGNQPQH
many,TRBV28,TRBJ1-1,ASSFATVPRSTEAF
-,TRBV7-2,TRBJ1-6,ASSSTTNSPLH
many,TRBV29-1,TRBJ2-5,TNPWWAGDTQETQY
few,TRBV7-2,TRBJ2-7,ASSPRATSYEQY
few,TRBV3-1,TRBJ2-4,ASSQSARRDIQY
many,TRBV2,TRBJ2-5,ASSEALTGGQETQY
many,TRBV28,TRBJ2-2,ASSLDRWGGTGELF
many,TRBV12-3/TRBV12-4,TRBJ2-2,ASSYRDYTGELF
few,TRBV4-2,TRBJ1-1,ASTHQAGGGTEAF
many,TRBV2,TRBJ2-1,ASSLGQAYNEQF
few,TRBV6-1,TRBJ2-2,ASKQALVRTGGFTGELF
-,TRBV9,TRBJ2-6,ASGGRRGANVLT